These 13 T cell receptor beta chains were all obtained from the same sample, sequenced in a study of shared clonotypes between healthy human individuals (dated by TCRdb to about 2020). Library prep was done by the immunoSEQ multiplex PCR assay. Drawn from immuneACCESS, this table holds only the in-frame rearrangements with V and J called that TCRdb kept. Clones are partly lost; checked studies trace under half to an unresolved V gene and leave the rest unexplained. Within this sample are about 2.1 million clones, with about 93% of them counted one time only. About 1.5% of the sample is held by the ten biggest clonotypes. CD8 naive samples were CD45RO-negative cells positively selected for CCR7, giving a CD45RA+CCR7+ population that excluded TemRA cells. Sample: naive CD8+ T cells from PBMCs. The sample's cell subset or site label, decoded: CD45RA+CCR7+. All receptors derive from a man aged 18 to 29 in good health. Some clones in this sample may be carry-over from other donors' samples.

The chain joins TRBV27 to TRBJ1-1, with D tentatively TRBD1 (6 bases). The V gene lost 0 bases and the J gene lost 5 bases, with 13 bases spanning the gap. The CDR3 is 15 residues long. Germline CDR1 and CDR2: MNHEY and SMNVEV (reference sequence). Here the CDR3 reads CASSLSGGLRTEAFF. Here the CDR3 DNA reads TGTGCCAGCAGTTTATCTGGGGGGCTAAGAACTGAAGCTTTCTTT.

The J gene is TRBJ1-2, the V gene TRBV4-2; tentative D call: TRBD1 (6 bases). The CDR3 is made up of 16 amino acids. Deletions cut 0 bases from V and 4 bases from J, with 15 bases between. Germline loops: CDR1 LGHNA, CDR2 YNFKEQ. The CDR3 loop is CASSQDVGGLVYGYTF. Here the CDR3 DNA reads TGTGCCAGCAGCCAAGATGTTGGGGGGCTTGTCTATGGCTACACCTTC.

The gene calls are TRBV19 and TRBJ2-1; D gene unclear. CDR1 and CDR2 (germline): LNHDA, SQIVND (reference sequence). The CDR3 contains 12 residues. V lost 1 base, J lost 5 bases, and 3 bases lay in between. The DNA for the CDR3 is TGTGCCAGTAGTATAGGGGACAATGAGCAGTTCTTC. This encodes CASSIGDNEQFF. The variable domain in full, completed from reference TRBV19 and TRBJ2-1, reads DGGITQSPKYLFRKEGQNVTLSCEQNLNHDAMYWYRQDPGQGLRLIYYSQIVNDFQKGDIAEGYSVSREKKESFPLTVTSAQKNPTAFYLCASSIGDNEQFFGPGTRLTVL.

The rearrangement links TRBV9 to TRBJ1-1; no firm D call. This CDR3 comprises 14 residues. CDR1 is SGDLS, CDR2 YYNGEE, per germline. The ends were cut back, 4 bases at V and 3 bases at J, with 13 bases in the middle. The CDR3 spells CASSLAGFDTEAFF. In DNA form, the CDR3 reads TGTGCCAGCAGCCTCGCGGGGTTCGACACTGAAGCTTTCTTT.

V is TRBV9 and J is TRBJ2-3, with a possible D match to TRBD2 (6 bases). CDR1 and CDR2 from the germline V gene are SGDLS and YYNGEE. Trimming removed 4 bases at V and 2 bases at J, with 26 bases between. The CDR3 is 19 residues long. CDR3 loop: CASSPGGRTTTLHTDTQYF. The DNA of the CDR3 is TGTGCCAGCAGCCCCGGCGGGCGGACTACTACATTACACACAGATACGCAGTATTTT.

The CDR3 spells CASSLFRSLQETQYF. The CDR3, as DNA: TGTGCCAGCAGCTTATTTAGGTCGCTTCAAGAGACCCAGTACTTC. This chain connects TRBV7-9 to TRBJ2-5; D gene uncertain. The CDR3 spans 15 residues. Germline CDR1 is SEHNR and CDR2 is FQNEAQ (reference sequence). Between the trimmed V and J ends, which lost 2 bases and 2 bases, there was a span of 12 bases.

The chain links TRBV12-5 to TRBJ1-1; D uncertain. The germline CDR1 and CDR2 sequences are LGHNT and FRNRAP. This CDR3 comprises 12 residues. V lost 1 base and J lost 8, with 8 bases in between. The DNA for the CDR3 is TGTGCTAGTGGTTTGGCGGGAATAGAAGCTTTCTTT. Translating it yields CASGLAGIEAFF.

This clone has just a few counts. This chain uses TRBV4-3 with TRBJ1-5; maybe TRBD1 (5 bases). This CDR3 spans 17 amino acids. Trimming shortened V by 0 bases and J by 3 bases, and 15 bases separated the two germline ends. Germline CDR1 and CDR2: LGHNA and YSLEER. CDR3 coding DNA: TGCGCCAGCAGCCAAGAATGGCGCAGGGCGTCCAATCAGCCCCAGCATTTT. As protein: CASSQEWRRASNQPQHF.

The V and J genes are TRBV28 and TRBJ1-4; D possibly corresponds to TRBD1 (6 bases). CDR1 is MDHEN, CDR2 SYDVKM, per germline. V was cut by 3 bases and J by 7 bases, with 12 bases left in between. The CDR3 runs 14 residues. The CDR3 protein is CASSLQGWGEKLFF. The CDR3 DNA follows: TGTGCCAGCAGTTTGCAGGGGTGGGGTGAAAAACTGTTTTTT.

V usage is TRBV7-3 and J usage is TRBJ2-3; D possibly matches TRBD1 or TRBD2 (5 bases each). This CDR3 has 17 residues. V lost 3 bases and J lost 2, with 18 bases in between. CDR1 SGHTA and CDR2 FQGTGA come from the germline V gene. In nucleotides, the CDR3 is TGTGCCAGCAGCTTTGGTTGGGGCATGGGGGACACAGATACGCAGTATTTT. Translating gives CASSFGWGMGDTDTQYF.

For the CDR3, the DNA is TGTGCCAGCAGCCCGGGACTAGCGGGAGGTTACTACAATGAGCAGTTCTTC. Its protein product is CASSPGLAGGYYNEQFF. V usage is TRBV11-3 and J usage is TRBJ2-1, with 15 bases identical to TRBD2. This CDR3 has 17 amino acids. CDR1 and CDR2 (germline): SGHNT, YENEEA. Trimming took 5 bases from V and 3 from J; bases not matched to a gene: 5.

The rearrangement uses TRBV27 and TRBJ2-7; D uncertain. V lost 0 bases, J lost 6 bases, and 9 bases lay in between. CDR1 and CDR2 from the germline V gene are MNHEY and SMNVEV (reference sequence). The CDR3 length is 13 residues. The CDR3 loop reads CASSLSNFGEQYF. CDR3 nucleotides: TGTGCCAGCAGTTTATCGAACTTCGGCGAGCAGTACTTC.

Regarding this clone: Other nucleotide sequences from this sample produce the same CDR3. In nucleotides, the CDR3 is TGTGCCAGCAGTTTGTCCCTAGCGGGAGTCAACGAGCAGTACTTC. This encodes CASSLSLAGVNEQYF. The J gene is TRBJ2-7, the V gene TRBV27, with TRBD2 matching over 10 bases. V was pared by 3 bases and J by 5 bases, with 7 bases of the junction left unmatched. In germline, CDR1 is MNHEY, CDR2 SMNVEV (reference sequence). The CDR3 sequence is 15 residues long.